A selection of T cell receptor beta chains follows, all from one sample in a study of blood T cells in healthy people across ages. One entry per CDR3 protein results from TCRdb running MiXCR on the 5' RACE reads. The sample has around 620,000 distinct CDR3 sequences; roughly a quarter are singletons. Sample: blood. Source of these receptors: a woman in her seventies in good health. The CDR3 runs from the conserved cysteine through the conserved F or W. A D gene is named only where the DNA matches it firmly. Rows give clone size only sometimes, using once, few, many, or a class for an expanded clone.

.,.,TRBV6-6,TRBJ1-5,TGTGCCAGCAGACCTAACGGGCCGCCGGCTCTGGGTCCCCAGCATTTT,CASRPNGPPALGPQHF
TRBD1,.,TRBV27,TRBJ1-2,TGTGCCAGCAGTATAAGGGACAGGGACTATGGCTACACCTTC,CASSIRDRDYGYTF
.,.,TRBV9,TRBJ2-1,TGTGCCAGCAGCGTAGTTGTCGGTGGGAAGAATGAGCAGTTCTTC,CASSVVVGGKNEQFF
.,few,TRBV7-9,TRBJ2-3,TGTGCCAGCAGCCAGAACCGGGGAAAGCAGTATTTT,CASSQNRGKQYF
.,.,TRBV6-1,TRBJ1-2,TGTGCCAGCAGTGATTACAGATCTAACTATGGCTACACCTTC,CASSDYRSNYGYTF
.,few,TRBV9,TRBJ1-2,TGTGCCAGCAGCCTAGGGCCAGGAGCGGACTATGGCTACACCTTC,CASSLGPGADYGYTF
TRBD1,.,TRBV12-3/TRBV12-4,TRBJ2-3,TGTGCCAGCAGTTTGGGGGCAGGGGGCGCCTCGGATACGCAGTATTTT,CASSLGAGGASDTQYF
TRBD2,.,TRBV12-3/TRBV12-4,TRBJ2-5,TGTGCCAGCAGTTTAGTAGGGAGCGGGGGGCTTCAAGAGACCCAGTACTTC,CASSLVGSGGLQETQYF
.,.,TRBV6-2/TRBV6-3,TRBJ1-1,TGTGCCAGCAGTAACCGGGCCACCCGGATTTTAGAAGCTTTCTTT,CASSNRATRILEAFF
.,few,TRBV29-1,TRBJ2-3,TGCAGCGTTGGTCAGAGTTCTAGCACAGATACGCAGTATTTT,CSVGQSSSTDTQYF
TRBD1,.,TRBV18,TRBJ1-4,TGTGCCAGCTCCTCGGCGACAGGGCGGAGTGAAAAACTGTTTTTT,CASSSATGRSEKLFF
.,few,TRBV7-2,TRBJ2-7,TGTGCCAGCAGCTGGGGGGGGGCCCGTTACGAGCAGTACTTC,CASSWGGARYEQYF
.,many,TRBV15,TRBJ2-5,TGTGCCACCAGCAGAAGGATAGGAGAGACCCAGTACTTC,CATSRRIGETQYF
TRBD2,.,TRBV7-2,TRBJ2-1,TGTGCCAGCAGCTCCCTAGCGGGGGGTACCTACAATGAGCAGTTCTTC,CASSSLAGGTYNEQFF